This entry lists 32 T cell receptor beta chains sequenced from one sample in a study of blood T cell repertoires in COVID-19. This table comes from immunoSEQ multiplex PCR, and its TCRdb copy is limited to in-frame clones, with some not included. The sample consists of approximately 240,000 clones, approximately 90% of them appearing once. What was sequenced was PBMCs or T cells enriched from blood (not recorded which). These receptors all stem from a woman in her 30s with acute COVID-19.

J is TRBJ1-2 and V is TRBV7-2; 8 bases agree with TRBD1. This CDR3 has 15 residues. V shed 4 bases and J 4 bases; nucleotides not matched to a gene: 8. Germline V gene sequence: CDR1 SGHTA, CDR2 FQGNSA. The CDR3 loop is CASSSGQARIYGYTF. Here the CDR3 DNA reads TGTGCCAGCAGCTCGGGACAGGCGAGAATCTATGGCTACACCTTC.

The gene calls are TRBV10-2 and TRBJ2-7, with D possibly being TRBD1 (6 bases). The V end was cut by 9 bases, the J end by 5 bases, with 17 bases between. Per the germline V gene, CDR1 is WSHSY and CDR2 is SAAADI. The CDR3 loop spans 13 amino acids. CDR3 nucleotide sequence: TGCGCCAGGTCCCTACAGGGATCCCACGAGCAGTACTTC. The encoded protein is CARSLQGSHEQYF.

The rearrangement uses TRBV2 and TRBJ1-5, with a weak D call TRBD1 (6 bases). CDR1 and CDR2 from the germline V gene are SNHLY and FYNNEI. The length of the CDR3 is 13 residues. V was trimmed by 4 bases and J by 2 bases, leaving 6 bases between them. DNA for the CDR3: TGTGCCAGCAGTGGACAGGGCAATCAGCCCCAGCATTTT. Amino acid sequence: CASSGQGNQPQHF. The full variable domain, rest sourced from reference TRBV2 and TRBJ1-5, is EPEVTQTPSHQVTQMGQEVILRCVPISNHLYFYWYRQILGQKVEFLVSFYNNEISEKSEIFDDQFSVERPDGSNFTLKIRSTKLEDSAMYFCASSGQGNQPQHFGDGTRLSIL.

This clone was seen a handful of times. The chain recombines TRBV12-1 with TRBJ1-5. TRBV12-1 is a documented pseudogene. There are 17 residues in the CDR3. CDR3 coding DNA: TGTGCCAGCAGCTCCCCGTGCCGGGGTCGGAGCAATCAGCCCCAGCATTTT. Translated, it gives CASSSPCRGRSNQPQHF.

The chain links TRBV28 to TRBJ1-5; a possible D gene is TRBD1 (6 bases). Trimming pared 5 bases from V and 15 bases from J, leaving 14 bases between. Per germline, CDR1 MDHEN and CDR2 SYDVKM. There are 11 residues in the CDR3. The CDR3 DNA reads TGTGCCAGCAGTACAACTGGGGGCCGGCATTTT. This gives the protein CASSTTGGRHF.

V gene TRBV28 combines with J gene TRBJ1-1; D unclear. Trimming removed 2 bases at V and 9 bases at J, with 10 bases between. The CDR3 totals 12 residues. Germline values: CDR1 MDHEN, CDR2 SYDVKM. The CDR3 DNA sequence: TGTGCCAGCAGTTTACCCAGTTACCAAGCTTTCTTT. Residues: CASSLPSYQAFF.

Here the CDR3 reads CASSYSRVPLTEKLFF. The CDR3 DNA follows: TGTGCCAGCAGTTACTCGAGGGTCCCACTAACCGAAAAACTGTTTTTT. The chain has TRBV6-5 and TRBJ1-4; D gene unclear. The germline V gene has CDR1 MNHEY and CDR2 SVGAGI. The CDR3 sequence is 16 residues long. V was shortened by 0 bases and J by 8 bases, with 16 bases between the two germline ends.

V usage is TRBV27 and J usage is TRBJ2-5; D is possibly TRBD2 (6 bases). The CDR3 has 16 amino acids. Trimming left V 3 bases short and J 5 bases short, with 19 bases between. Germline-derived CDR1 and CDR2 are MNHEY and SMNVEV (reference sequence). CDR3 coding DNA: TGTGCCAGCAGTTTGAGGTTGGGGGGTCCTTTGGAGACCCAGTACTTC. Its protein product is CASSLRLGGPLETQYF.

The chain uses TRBV15 and TRBJ1-1, with TRBD1 matching over 7 bases. Germline CDR1 and CDR2: LNHNV and YYDKDF (reference sequence). The CDR3 covers 15 residues. V was pared by 3 bases and J by 11 bases, with 15 bases of the junction left unmatched. The CDR3 protein is CATSSRDSSYQIAFF. CDR3 DNA: TGTGCCACCAGCAGCCGGGACAGTAGTTACCAGATCGCTTTCTTT.

A few counts support this clone. J is TRBJ1-3 and V is TRBV30; no reliable D call. This CDR3 contains 12 residues. The V gene's germline CDR1 is GTSNPN and CDR2 SVGIG (reference sequence). V lost 4 bases to trimming and J lost 4 bases, with 8 bases between them. The CDR3 region is CAWKATGNTIYF. Written as DNA, the CDR3 is TGTGCCTGGAAGGCGACAGGAAACACCATATATTTT.

The genes are TRBV3-1 (or the pseudogene TRBV3-2) and TRBJ1-5; the match to TRBD1 covers 8 bases. CDR3 length equals 17 residues. Germline V gene sequence: CDR1 LGHDT, CDR2 YNNKEL (reference sequence). J was trimmed by 4 bases and V by 2 bases; bases with no gene match: 10. The CDR3 loop is CASSQSGGIGANQPQHF. In DNA form, the CDR3 reads TGTGCCAGCAGCCAATCAGGGGGCATAGGAGCAAATCAGCCCCAGCATTTT.

Here the CDR3 DNA reads TGCGCCAGCAGCTCGGACAGGGCTTACACTGAAGCTTTCTTT. Protein product: CASSSDRAYTEAFF. V gene TRBV5-1 combines with J gene TRBJ1-1; 8 nucleotides line up with TRBD1. Germline V gene lookup returns CDR1 SGHRS and CDR2 YFSETQ. The CDR3 consists of 14 residues. Trimming at V came to 3 bases and at J to 3 bases, leaving 4 bases not matched to a gene.

This rearrangement joins TRBV4-3 to TRBJ1-6, with TRBD1 as a possible D gene (5 bases). The CDR3 is made up of 18 amino acids. Germline lookup yields CDR1 LGHNA and CDR2 YSLEER. The ends were cut back, 2 bases at V and 0 bases at J, with 14 bases in the middle. CDR3 in amino acids: CASSQPSDKSSYNSPLHF. The CDR3 coding sequence is TGCGCCAGCAGCCAACCCTCGGACAAGAGCTCCTATAATTCACCCCTCCACTTT.

This chain links TRBV18 with TRBJ2-1; possibly TRBD1 for D (6 bases). V lost 2 bases to trimming and J lost 0 bases, with 11 bases between them. Germline V CDR1 and CDR2: KGHSH, LQKENI. The CDR3 sequence is 16 residues long. Here the CDR3 reads CASSPSRQVSYNEQFF. Here the CDR3 DNA reads TGTGCCAGCTCACCATCGCGACAGGTCTCCTACAATGAGCAGTTCTTC. Full variable domain (missing parts from reference TRBV18 and TRBJ2-1): NAGVMQNPRHLVRRRGQEARLRCSPMKGHSHVYWYRQLPEEGLKFMVYLQKENIIDESGMPKERFSAEFPKEGPSILRIQQVVRGDSAAYFCASSPSRQVSYNEQFFGPGTRLTVL.

The rearrangement joins TRBV5-1 to TRBJ2-7; 7 bases map to TRBD1. The CDR3 is 14 residues long. Germline V lookup: CDR1 SGHRS, CDR2 YFSETQ. The trim removed 0 bases at V and 6 bases at J, leaving 6 bases unmatched. Here the CDR3 DNA reads TGCGCCAGCAGCTTGGCAGGGGGTTACGGCGAGCAGTACTTC. Translating it yields CASSLAGGYGEQYF.

This chain uses TRBV19 with TRBJ2-3, with D maybe TRBD2 (5 bases). The CDR3 covers 13 residues. V lost 1 base, J lost 3 bases, and 5 bases lay in between. Germline V gene data show CDR1 as LNHDA and CDR2 as SQIVND (reference sequence). CDR3 residues: CASSIGGTDTQYF. CDR3 nucleotide sequence: TGTGCCAGTAGTATAGGCGGGACAGATACGCAGTATTTT.

The rearrangement links TRBV6-6 to TRBJ1-4, with 7 positions matching TRBD1. The CDR3 spans 16 residues. J was trimmed by 0 bases and V by 6 bases; bases with no gene match: 7. Germline values: CDR1 MNHNY, CDR2 SVGAGI (reference sequence). DNA of the CDR3: TGTGCCAGCAGCAGGACAGGCCTCGCAACTAATGAAAAACTGTTTTTT. Amino acids: CASSRTGLATNEKLFF.

This chain's CDR3 is CASSPRRAGTSYEQYF. In DNA, the CDR3 is TGTGCCAGCTCACCCCGGCGAGCGGGGACCTCCTACGAGCAGTACTTC. The chain couples TRBV18 to TRBJ2-7; 7 bases are a match to TRBD2. V trimming: 3 bases; J trimming: 0 bases; junction bases outside the gene matches: 8. Germline V gives CDR1 KGHSH, CDR2 LQKENI. This CDR3 is 16 amino acids long.

This chain connects TRBV5-1 to TRBJ1-5; 10 bases are a match to TRBD1. The V and J ends lost 1 base and 4 bases, in that order; junction bases with no gene match: 2. The CDR3 sequence is 15 residues long. CDR1 SGHRS and CDR2 YFSETQ come from the germline V gene. CDR3: CASSLRTGGNQPQHF. The CDR3 bases are TGCGCCAGCAGCTTGAGGACAGGGGGTAATCAGCCCCAGCATTTT.

The rearrangement uses TRBV7-3 and TRBJ2-5; D uncertain. The CDR3 runs 14 residues. V was cut by 5 bases and J by 6 bases, with 16 bases left in between. Germline-derived CDR1 and CDR2 are SGHTA and FQGTGA. CDR3 DNA: TGTGCCAGCAGCCCGGTTATCGTCATGAAGACCCAGTACTTC. It codes for CASSPVIVMKTQYF.

The V and J genes are TRBV28 and TRBJ2-1; D is uncertain. The CDR3 length is 11 residues. Germline CDR1 reads MDHEN; CDR2 reads SYDVKM. Trimming took 6 bases from V and 5 from J, leaving 5 bases between them. CDR3 coding DNA: TGTGCCAGCAGACTCGACAATGAGCAGTTCTTC. Translating it yields CASRLDNEQFF.

This clone came up a few times. The chain has TRBV19 and TRBJ1-4; no clear D. Germline V CDR1 and CDR2: LNHDA, SQIVND (reference sequence). CDR3 length equals 15 residues. Trimming removed 2 bases at V and 11 bases at J, with 18 bases between. CDR3 in DNA: TGTGCCAGTAGTATAACTCTCGGGCGGGATAAGAAACTGTTTTTT. As protein: CASSITLGRDKKLFF.

The gene calls are TRBV5-5 and TRBJ2-5; 12 nucleotides align to TRBD2. Germline V lookup: CDR1 SGHKS, CDR2 YYEKEE (reference sequence). The CDR3 loop spans 17 amino acids. V lost 4 bases and J lost 2; bases outside the gene matches: 9. CDR3 sequence: CASSGPGLAGIQETQYF. DNA of the CDR3: TGTGCCAGCAGCGGCCCTGGACTAGCGGGGATACAAGAGACCCAGTACTTC.

The chain employs TRBV4-1 and TRBJ2-3, with 8 bases identical to TRBD2. The CDR3 extends over 17 amino acids. The germline V gene encodes CDR1 MGHRA and CDR2 YSYEKL. V gave up 0 bases and J gave up 6 bases; unmatched junction bases: 11. CDR3 DNA sequence: TGCGCCAGCAGCCAAGACGCGGGCGGGGGGCTTCGGGATACGCAGTATTTT. Its translation: CASSQDAGGGLRDTQYF.

J is TRBJ2-2 and V is TRBV27; no firm D call. Trimming cost V 3 bases and J 7 bases, with 15 bases left between them. This CDR3 region has 15 residues. Germline CDR1 and CDR2: MNHEY and SMNVEV (reference sequence). The DNA of the CDR3 is TGTGCCAGCAGTTTCTTTTCTCTTTCGGGCGGGGAGCTGTTTTTT. Protein sequence: CASSFFSLSGGELFF.

Only one count was recorded for this clone. This chain links TRBV6-5 with TRBJ1-4; D remains unclear. CDR1 is MNHEY, CDR2 SVGAGI, per germline. The CDR3 spans 12 residues. V was pared by 7 bases and J by 4 bases, with 7 bases between. This CDR3 is CASKSLNEKLFF. CDR3 in DNA: TGTGCCAGCAAATCTCTTAATGAAAAACTGTTTTTT.

This chain connects TRBV9 to TRBJ1-1; no clear D gene. CDR3 length equals 14 residues. Trimming left V 7 bases short and J 1 base short, with 14 bases between. The germline V gene has CDR1 SGDLS and CDR2 YYNGEE. The CDR3 spells CASGKGRENTEAFF. The CDR3 nucleotides are TGTGCCAGCGGTAAGGGTCGGGAGAACACTGAAGCTTTCTTT.

V usage is TRBV10-3 and J usage is TRBJ2-5, with TRBD2 as a possible D gene (5 bases). Trimming took 8 bases from V and 5 from J, leaving 12 bases between them. Germline V gene data show CDR1 as ENHRY and CDR2 as SYGVKD. CDR3 size: 12 residues. The CDR3 region has the DNA TGTGCCATCTCCGAGGGCTGGGAGACCCAGTACTTC. It specifies CAISEGWETQYF.

The chain joins TRBV19 to TRBJ1-1; unclear D gene. Trimming removed 4 bases from V and 1 base from J, with 10 bases in between. CDR3 length: 14 amino acids. Germline CDR1 LNHDA, CDR2 SQIVND (reference sequence). The CDR3 region is CASSRRAENTEAFF. DNA of the CDR3: TGTGCCAGTAGTAGGCGCGCGGAGAACACTGAAGCTTTCTTT. Full variable domain (outside the CDR3, taken from reference TRBV19 and TRBJ1-1): DGGITQSPKYLFRKEGQNVTLSCEQNLNHDAMYWYRQDPGQGLRLIYYSQIVNDFQKGDIAEGYSVSREKKESFPLTVTSAQKNPTAFYLCASSRRAENTEAFFGQGTRLTVV.

V is TRBV28 and J is TRBJ2-7; 7 bases are shared with TRBD1. There are 15 residues in the CDR3. Germline CDR1 reads MDHEN; CDR2 reads SYDVKM. Trimming took 5 bases from V and 3 from J; bases not matched to a gene: 10. CDR3 in amino acids: CASSTDRDSLYEQYF. CDR3 DNA sequence: TGTGCCAGCAGTACAGACCGGGACAGCCTCTACGAGCAGTACTTC.

This chain uses TRBV5-5 with TRBJ2-7; possibly TRBD1 for D (6 bases). Germline loops: CDR1 SGHKS, CDR2 YYEKEE (reference sequence). The CDR3 is 16 amino acids. V dropped 4 bases and J dropped 1 base, with 18 bases sitting between them. The chain's CDR3 is CASSALTGLKSYEQYF. The CDR3 DNA reads as TGTGCCAGCAGCGCTCTCACAGGGCTGAAGTCCTACGAGCAGTACTTC.

This sequence joins TRBV5-5 and TRBJ2-5, with D tentatively TRBD2 (7 bases). Germline loops: CDR1 SGHKS, CDR2 YYEKEE (reference sequence). V gave up 3 bases and J gave up 5 bases, with 11 bases separating them. The CDR3 sequence is 13 residues long. The CDR3 sequence is CASSSGGRETQYF. The CDR3 DNA follows: TGTGCCAGCAGCTCGGGGGGCCGCGAGACCCAGTACTTC.